The rows below give T cell receptor beta chains drawn from one sample of a study of cytomegalovirus exposure and HLA in healthy donors. TCRdb's copy holds only in-frame clones and misses some; the assay was immunoSEQ multiplex PCR. The sample records 300,000 or so clones, approximately 88% being singletons. The sample taken for sequencing was PBMCs. All receptors come from a man aged 25-45 years in good health and CMV-seronegative. The CDR3 runs from the conserved cysteine through the conserved F or W. The D gene is left open where the match is weak. The listing skips clone size in some rows; elsewhere it reads once, few, many or a size class.

clone_size	v_call	d_call	j_call	cdr3_aa	cdr3_nt
few	TRBV29-1	TRBD1	TRBJ1-5	CSVGQGMDQPQHF	TGCAGCGTCGGACAGGGAATGGATCAGCCCCAGCATTTT
.	TRBV6-5	.	TRBJ1-1	CASWAPGNTEAFF	TGTGCCAGCTGGGCCCCTGGGAACACTGAAGCTTTCTTT
.	TRBV5-3	TRBD1	TRBJ2-7	CARSVLGGPTYF	TGTGCCAGAAGCGTACTAGGGGGCCCTACGTACTTC
.	TRBV7-8	TRBD2	TRBJ2-7	CASSLATSGVRGYEQYF	TGTGCCAGCAGCTTAGCGACTAGCGGAGTACGGGGATACGAGCAGTACTTC
.	TRBV6-1	TRBD2	TRBJ2-7	CASSAGLAGDYEQYF	TGTGCCAGCAGTGCGGGACTAGCGGGGGACTACGAGCAGTACTTC
.	TRBV7-9	.	TRBJ2-1	CASSPRTHEYNEQFF	TGTGCCAGCAGCCCCCGTACTCACGAGTACAATGAGCAGTTCTTC
.	TRBV15	.	TRBJ2-1	CATSRNREDYNEQFF	TGTGCCACCAGCAGGAACAGGGAAGACTACAATGAGCAGTTCTTC
.	TRBV11-2	TRBD1	TRBJ1-6	CASSPLRQGNSPLHF	TGTGCCAGCAGTCCACTAAGACAGGGGAATTCACCCCTCCACTTT
.	TRBV18	.	TRBJ1-5	CASSPAGVESINQPQHF	TGTGCCAGCTCACCGGCGGGGGTTGAATCTATAAATCAGCCCCAGCATTTT
.	TRBV15	.	TRBJ1-1	CATSPSQGLMSTEAFF	TGTGCCACCAGCCCATCCCAGGGCCTAATGAGCACTGAAGCTTTCTTT
.	TRBV27	.	TRBJ1-1	CASSPGQRVNTEAFF	TGTGCCAGCAGTCCCGGACAGCGAGTGAACACTGAAGCTTTCTTT
.	TRBV19	TRBD1	TRBJ2-3	CASSLQGRTDTQYF	TGTGCCAGTAGTTTACAGGGGCGCACAGATACGCAGTATTTT
.	TRBV30	.	TRBJ1-1	CAWSVSRAGNTEAFF	TGTGCCTGGAGTGTCTCCAGGGCCGGGAACACTGAAGCTTTCTTT
.	TRBV11-3	.	TRBJ2-1	CASSLAESNNEQFF	TGTGCCAGCAGCTTAGCGGAGTCGAACAATGAGCAGTTCTTC
.	TRBV10-2	TRBD1	TRBJ1-5	CASSEQGYSNQPQHF	TGCGCCAGCAGCGAACAGGGGTATAGCAATCAGCCCCAGCATTTT
.	TRBV5-3	.	TRBJ2-7	CARSPGGSGTYEQYF	TGTGCCAGAAGCCCAGGGGGGTCGGGAACCTACGAGCAGTACTTC
.	TRBV6-6	.	TRBJ2-5	CASSRTEIQETQYF	TGTGCCAGCAGCCGTACTGAAATACAAGAGACCCAGTACTTC
.	TRBV29-1	TRBD1	TRBJ1-2	CSVPLTRTGDGYTF	TGCAGCGTTCCACTCACCCGGACAGGGGATGGCTACACCTTC
few	TRBV6-1	TRBD1	TRBJ1-5	CASSVRDRVWNTNQPQHF	TGTGCCAGCAGTGTGAGGGACAGGGTTTGGAATACGAATCAGCCCCAGCATTTT
.	TRBV6-1	.	TRBJ2-7	CASSFGPQQYF	TGTGCCAGCAGTTTCGGTCCTCAGCAGTACTTC
.	TRBV13	TRBD1	TRBJ1-4	CASSEKRQGQNEKLFF	TGTGCCAGCAGCGAGAAAAGACAGGGACAAAATGAAAAACTGTTTTTT
.	TRBV7-5	.	TRBJ2-4	CVRSPRLARWNIQYF	TGTGTCAGAAGCCCGCGACTAGCCAGATGGAACATTCAGTACTTC
once	TRBV7-2	.	TRBJ2-3	CASSPNTDTQYF	TGTGCCAGCAGCCCAAACACAGATACGCAGTATTTT
.	TRBV10-3	.	TRBJ2-1	CAISDGRGPYNEQFF	TGTGCCATCAGTGACGGGCGGGGGCCCTACAATGAGCAGTTCTTC
.	TRBV6-5	TRBD2	TRBJ2-7	CASGRGSSYEQYF	TGTGCCAGCGGGAGGGGAAGCTCCTACGAGCAGTACTTC
.	TRBV7-2	.	TRBJ2-5	CASSLASFRGQETQYF	TGTGCCAGCAGCTTAGCGTCCTTCAGGGGACAAGAGACCCAGTACTTC
.	TRBV27	TRBD2	TRBJ2-7	CASSSLGLAGTNLGRQYF	TGTGCCAGCAGTTCCTTGGGACTAGCGGGGACGAACCTCGGCAGGCAGTACTTC
.	TRBV30	.	TRBJ1-2	CARHLPPSYGYTF	TGTGCCCGGCACCTCCCGCCTAGCTATGGCTACACCTTC
few	TRBV5-1	TRBD1	TRBJ1-1	CASSYHRGTGTEAFF	TGCGCCAGCAGCTATCACAGGGGGACGGGCACTGAAGCTTTCTTT
.	TRBV23-1	.	TRBJ1-1	CASRGREATEAFF	TGCGCCAGCAGGGGGAGGGAGGCCACTGAAGCTTTCTTT
.	TRBV25-1	.	TRBJ1-3	CASSEYPAGNTIYF	TGTGCCAGCAGTGAATACCCAGCTGGAAACACCATATATTTT
.	TRBV27	.	TRBJ1-1	CASSFYRSTEAFF	TGTGCCAGCAGTTTTTACAGGAGCACTGAAGCTTTCTTT
.	TRBV7-2	.	TRBJ1-1	CASIQPGGGLGAEAFF	TGTGCCAGCATCCAACCCGGCGGGGGGCTCGGCGCTGAAGCTTTCTTT
.	TRBV7-8	.	TRBJ1-5	CASSLGGVDQPQHF	TGTGCCAGCAGTCTCGGCGGAGTTGATCAGCCCCAGCATTTT
few	TRBV7-9	.	TRBJ2-7	CASSLEVRTGEQYF	TGTGCCAGCAGCTTAGAGGTTCGTACGGGCGAGCAGTACTTC
.	TRBV9	.	TRBJ2-1	CASRAGAEYNEQFF	TGTGCCAGCAGGGCGGGGGCCGAGTACAATGAGCAGTTCTTC
.	TRBV19	TRBD1	TRBJ1-5	CASSTFTRQGRNQPQHF	TGTGCCAGTAGTACCTTCACCCGACAGGGCCGGAATCAGCCCCAGCATTTT
once	TRBV7-2	.	TRBJ1-2	CASSLRGSLAYGYTF	TGTGCCAGCAGCTTACGGGGTAGCCTAGCCTATGGCTACACCTTC
.	TRBV7-9	.	TRBJ2-7	CASRSGGYSYEQYF	TGTGCCAGCAGGTCAGGGGGGTACTCCTACGAGCAGTACTTC
.	TRBV19	.	TRBJ1-2	CASSPQGHGYTF	TGTGCCAGTAGCCCGCAGGGGCATGGCTACACCTTC
.	TRBV19	.	TRBJ1-6	CASRSGHPANSPLHF	TGTGCCAGTAGATCAGGGCACCCAGCCAATTCACCCCTCCACTTT
.	TRBV7-9	TRBD1	TRBJ1-4	CASRQSGGTNEKLFF	TGTGCCAGCAGGCAATCAGGGGGGACTAATGAAAAACTGTTTTTT
.	TRBV7-9	.	TRBJ2-5	CASSLVAYKIEETQYF	TGTGCCAGCAGCTTAGTAGCTTACAAGATCGAGGAGACCCAGTACTTC
.	TRBV7-7	TRBD1	TRBJ2-5	CASSLSRTGGETQYF	TGTGCCAGCAGCTTATCGAGGACAGGAGGAGAGACCCAGTACTTC
.	TRBV13	TRBD1	TRBJ2-5	CASSQGTGKETQYF	TGTGCCAGCAGCCAAGGGACAGGAAAAGAGACCCAGTACTTC
.	TRBV14	.	TRBJ1-2	CASSQGLWAYGYTF	TGTGCCAGCAGCCAAGGCCTCTGGGCCTATGGCTACACCTTC
.	TRBV5-4	TRBD1	TRBJ1-2	CASSSTGYSYGYTF	TGTGCCAGCAGCTCGACAGGGTACAGCTATGGCTACACCTTC
few	TRBV6-5	TRBD1	TRBJ1-1	CASSYTGGGTEAFF	TGTGCCAGCAGTTACACAGGGGGCGGGACTGAAGCTTTCTTT
.	TRBV6-5	TRBD1	TRBJ1-1	CASSSEQGARAFF	TGTGCCAGCAGTTCGGAACAGGGGGCGAGGGCTTTCTTT
.	TRBV15	TRBD1	TRBJ1-2	CATSRGPGGEYGYTF	TGTGCCACCAGCAGAGGCCCAGGGGGAGAATATGGCTACACCTTC
.	TRBV11-2	TRBD2	TRBJ2-5	CASSLDRASGGETQYF	TGTGCCAGCAGCTTAGATCGGGCTAGCGGGGGTGAGACCCAGTACTTC
.	TRBV7-2	TRBD1	TRBJ2-3	CASRWTGSSDTQYF	TGTGCCAGTAGATGGACAGGGAGTTCCGATACGCAGTATTTT
.	TRBV10-3	.	TRBJ1-5	CAISESGTSQPQHF	TGTGCCATCAGTGAGTCGGGGACATCCCAGCCCCAGCATTTT
.	TRBV18	.	TRBJ1-1	CASSPQGLSTEAFF	TGTGCCAGCTCACCACAGGGGCTGAGCACTGAAGCTTTCTTT
.	TRBV19	TRBD1	TRBJ1-2	CASSPRTGGHGYTF	TGTGCCAGTAGTCCACGGACAGGCGGGCACGGCTACACCTTC
.	TRBV6-6	.	TRBJ1-2	CASNPPGSNYGYTF	TGTGCCAGCAACCCCCCAGGATCTAACTATGGCTACACCTTC
.	TRBV2	TRBD1	TRBJ1-3	CASLLKQGISGNTIYF	TGTGCCAGCCTCCTGAAACAGGGGATCTCTGGAAACACCATATATTTT